Below, one T cell receptor beta chain is given with its context. Its antigen is unknown. It has no much larger one-base neighbor in the sample; base qualities were not kept. This specimen's time point label, interpreted: 100 days after allo-HCT. Blood from recipients was drawn about 28 days before transplant and again at days 30, 100 and 180 after transplant. Nuclei Lysis Solution was used to extract genomic DNA from fresh or cryopreserved unfractionated peripheral blood mononuclear cells. The sample originates from a study of T cell clonotyping in hematopoietic cell transplantation (dated by TCRdb to the early 2020s). For the study in its entirety: A total of 130 or so blood samples were gathered in the study from a few dozen consecutive transplant recipients along with their related donors. Patient recruitment ran from late 2015 to early 2017, and follow-up continued until late 2020 or death. What the study reported, not specific to this receptor: Broader posttransplant TCR repertoire diversity was predicted by donor and pretransplant recipient Inverse Simpson Index values. Only a small fraction of recipient repertoires overlapped donor repertoires, with over 95% appearing de novo at the given depth. Sample size was limited, and cells were not sorted, so CD4 and CD8 repertoire contributions could not be separated. A decrease in recipient TCR diversity was observed after transplant, and a progressive increase in pathologically expanded clonotypes was seen from day 30 to day 180.

Trimming takes 0 bases from V and 3 bases from J, and the germline ends sit 12 bases apart. From the germline V gene, CDR1 is LGHNA and CDR2 is YNFKEQ. The cysteine opens and the phenylalanine closes a CDR3 of 16 amino acids. Only the CDR3 region is kept as DNA, spanning 48 bases read in frame from base 1. The immunoSEQ assay, a bias-controlled multiplex PCR using V- and J-specific primers, was used to amplify TCR beta CDR3 regions from genomic DNA. In a second PCR step, a proprietary barcode and Illumina adapter sequences were attached to the CDR3 amplicons. CDR3 libraries were sequenced on an Illumina MiSeq instrument. The original methods were these. Export and quality control were handled in immunoSEQ Analyzer 3.0, while downstream analyses relied on R Bioconductor and Immunarch. Only productive rearrangements in the normalized downsampled data set were used to calculate repertoire metrics. Pathologically expanded clonotypes were defined as those larger than 5 templates in the normalized cohort. The Inverse Simpson Index served as the measure of repertoire diversity. CMV-specificity analyses were carried out on the non-normalized data set to capture all clonotypes. TCRdb stores this immuneACCESS table with in-frame sequences only. Part of the clones is absent; in the studies checked, under half of the shortfall reflects unresolved V genes, and no reason is known for the rest. For V, J and clone size, that table is used; D and trimming come from the DNA. The sample profile shows 5,500 to 9,000 clones; more than 75% of them were found once. 5.5% of the sample is taken by the ten largest.

This clonotype was obtained from a male patient aged 45-60 years who had an allogeneic stem cell transplant from a related donor, so the T cells may come from the graft donor. Some clones in this sample may be carry-over from other donors' samples. Sequenced material: PBMCs, taken 100 days after allogeneic stem cell transplant. The chain couples TRBV4-2 to TRBJ1-3, with an unclear D gene assignment. The DNA sequence is given as TGTGCCAGCAGCCAAGATACCGGACTGATTGGAAACACCATATATTTT. This is translated as CASSQDTGLIGNTIYF.